The rows below give T cell receptor beta chains drawn from one sample of a study of blood T cell repertoires in COVID-19. Only in-frame clones appear in the TCRdb table, and some are missing; sequencing was by immunoSEQ multiplex PCR. This table holds approximately 200,000 clones, about 90% found once. The sample was peripheral blood. The receptors shown here come from a woman in her sixties or seventies with acute or convalescent COVID-19. Both conserved end residues are part of each CDR3. D genes are given only for firm matches.

V	D	J	DNA	CDR3
TRBV4-1	TRBD2	TRBJ2-7	TGCGCCAGCAGAAGAATTACTAGCGGTTCCTACGAGCAGTACTTC	CASRRITSGSYEQYF
TRBV3-1/TRBV3-2	TRBD1	TRBJ2-1	TGTGCCAGCTCCGGACAGGGATCCTACAATGAGCAGTTCTTC	CASSGQGSYNEQFF
TRBV6-5	NA	TRBJ1-3	TGTGCCAGCAGCCCCCCTCAGCGGGGGACCATATATTTT	CASSPPQRGTIYF
TRBV5-5	NA	TRBJ2-2	TGTGCCAGCAGCTTCGGCCGGGGACAACTTCCGAACACCGGGGAGCTGTTTTTT	CASSFGRGQLPNTGELFF
TRBV4-3	NA	TRBJ2-1	TGCGCCAGCAGCCAAGGGCTAGCGAGTTACAATGAGCAGTTCTTC	CASSQGLASYNEQFF
TRBV6-1	TRBD2	TRBJ2-7	TGTGCCAGCAGTGAACGACTAGCGGGGTCCTACGAGCAGTACTTC	CASSERLAGSYEQYF
TRBV18	NA	TRBJ2-4	TGTGCCAGCTCACCAGGTTCAGGGGGGCTAAACATTCAGTACTTC	CASSPGSGGLNIQYF
TRBV12-3/TRBV12-4	NA	TRBJ1-2	TGTGCCAGCAGCTATATTAACTATGGCTACACCTTC	CASSYINYGYTF
TRBV9	NA	TRBJ1-1	TGTGCCAGCAGCATCACAGGGAACACTGAAGCTTTCTTT	CASSITGNTEAFF
TRBV2	TRBD1	TRBJ1-1	TGTGCCAGCAGTAAGACAGGGGTGAACACTGAAGCTTTCTTT	CASSKTGVNTEAFF